These 12 T cell receptor beta chains were all obtained from the same sample, sequenced in a study of CD8 T cells in Susac syndrome. It was with random hexamers that roughly 0.5 to 1 ug RNA was reverse transcribed. From the immunoSEQ multiplex PCR reads, TCRdb called clonotypes with MiXCR, one entry per CDR3 protein. Counted here are around 170,000 distinct CDR3 sequences, around 92% occurring once; the ten biggest clones make up approximately 0.082%. Specimen: CD4+ T cells from PBMCs. All receptors derive from a human donor in good health.

The chain links TRBV6-5 to TRBJ2-5; the D gene is possibly TRBD1 (6 bases). The CDR3 consists of 14 residues. Trimming took 4 bases from V and 0 from J, leaving 9 bases between them. Germline V gene data show CDR1 as MNHEY and CDR2 as SVGAGI. The CDR3 DNA reads as TGTGCCAGCAGTTCCCAGGGGAACCAAGAGACCCAGTACTTC. As protein: CASSSQGNQETQYF.

The V and J genes are TRBV28 and TRBJ2-7; D gene unclear. The CDR3 loop spans 12 amino acids. Deletions cut 6 bases from V and 3 bases from J, with 9 bases between. Germline CDR1 MDHEN, CDR2 SYDVKM. This CDR3 reads CASSPPIYEQYF. The CDR3 region has the DNA TGTGCCAGCAGCCCCCCCATCTACGAGCAGTACTTC. Filled out from reference TRBV28 and TRBJ2-7, the complete variable domain reads DVKVTQSSRYLVKRTGEKVFLECVQDMDHENMFWYRQDPGLGLRLIYFSYDVKMKEKGDIPEGYSVSREKKERFSLILESASTNQTSMYLCASSPPIYEQYFGPGTRLTVT.

This clonotype has a single count. The chain carries TRBV3-1 and TRBJ2-3, with D tentatively TRBD2 (7 bases). Trimming cost V 0 bases and J 5 bases, with 15 bases left between them. CDR3 length: 16 amino acids. Germline V lookup: CDR1 LGHDT, CDR2 YNNKEL (reference sequence). CDR3 in DNA: TGTGCCAGCAGCCAAGAACGGGGGGCCCGGGGAGATACGCAGTATTTT. Residues: CASSQERGARGDTQYF.

V usage is TRBV2 and J usage is TRBJ1-3; TRBD1 is a possible D gene (6 bases). The CDR3 is 14 amino acids. V lost 2 bases, J lost 8 bases, and 13 bases lay in between. CDR1 and CDR2 from the germline V gene are SNHLY and FYNNEI. The CDR3 sequence: CASSELIQGDTIYF. The CDR3 DNA sequence: TGTGCCAGCAGTGAATTGATACAGGGAGACACCATATATTTT.

This sequence joins TRBV28 and TRBJ2-5; 7 nucleotides line up with TRBD1. CDR3 length: 15 residues. Germline assignment: CDR1 MDHEN and CDR2 SYDVKM. V dropped 6 bases and J dropped 4; count of bases not matched to a gene: 11. CDR3 protein: CASSQSPTGVETQYF. The DNA for the CDR3 is TGTGCCAGCAGCCAAAGCCCAACAGGGGTAGAGACCCAGTACTTC.

This clonotype was picked up one time. The rearrangement joins TRBV7-9 to TRBJ1-6, with TRBD1 identical over 8 bases. This CDR3 spans 17 amino acids. Germline V lookup: CDR1 SEHNR, CDR2 FQNEAQ (reference sequence). Unmatched junction bases numbered 12, after V lost 1 base and J lost 10 bases. The CDR3 coding sequence is TGTGCCAGCAGCTTAGAAAGGACAGGGCGGCTTTTGTCACCCCTCCACTTT. It specifies CASSLERTGRLLSPLHF.

This rearrangement joins TRBV9 to TRBJ2-6; a weak D match, TRBD1 (5 bases). The CDR3 has 15 residues. Germline V gene lookup returns CDR1 SGDLS and CDR2 YYNGEE. Trimming pared 4 bases from V and 4 bases from J, leaving 12 bases between. The CDR3 nucleotides read TGTGCCAGCAGCTCCAGGGTCGGCGGGGCCAACGTCCTGACTTTC. This sequence encodes CASSSRVGGANVLTF.

The V gene is TRBV7-2, the J gene TRBJ2-3; D is possibly TRBD1 or TRBD2 (5 bases each). Germline assignment: CDR1 SGHTA and CDR2 FQGNSA. This CDR3 region has 16 residues. Deletions cut 2 bases from V and 5 bases from J, with 17 bases between. The CDR3 reads CASSLRSYGAGDTQYF. For the CDR3, the DNA is TGTGCCAGCAGCTTAAGGTCTTACGGGGCTGGAGATACGCAGTATTTT.

The J gene is TRBJ2-5, the V gene TRBV2; D is perhaps TRBD1 (8 bases). Trimming left V 5 bases short and J 7 bases short, with 17 bases between. CDR1 SNHLY and CDR2 FYNNEI come from the germline V gene. The CDR3 totals 14 residues. For the CDR3, the DNA is TGTGCCAGCAGTCCTACGACAGGGGAGGGGACCCAGTACTTC. Amino acid sequence: CASSPTTGEGTQYF.

This sequence joins TRBV11-3 and TRBJ2-7; D may correspond to TRBD1 or TRBD2 (6 bases each). V was shortened by 1 base and J by 3 bases, with 19 bases between the two germline ends. The CDR3 sequence is 17 residues long. CDR1 is SGHNT and CDR2 is YENEEA in the germline V gene. The CDR3 spells CASSLALGGNLDYEQYF. CDR3 bases: TGTGCCAGCAGCTTAGCCCTAGGGGGGAACTTAGACTACGAGCAGTACTTC. The whole variable domain, filled in from reference TRBV11-3 and TRBJ2-7, reads EAGVVQSPRYKIIEKKQPVAFWCNPISGHNTLYWYLQNLGQGPELLIRYENEEAVDDSQLPKDRFSAERLKGVDSTLKIQPAELGDSAVYLCASSLALGGNLDYEQYFGPGTRLTVT.

The chain has TRBV2 and TRBJ2-5; D gene unclear. The germline V and J ends were trimmed by 4 bases and 4 bases, with 13 bases remaining between them. This CDR3 has 14 residues. Germline V gene data show CDR1 as SNHLY and CDR2 as FYNNEI. The CDR3 nucleotides are TGTGCCAGCAGTGGGGTCGGGTGGCGAGAGACCCAGTACTTC. It yields the protein CASSGVGWRETQYF.

The chain combines TRBV20-1 with TRBJ2-2; D is perhaps TRBD1 (6 bases). The germline V gene encodes CDR1 DFQATT and CDR2 SNEGSKA (reference sequence). The CDR3 spans 12 residues. Trimming took off 5 bases at V and 3 bases at J, with 7 bases between the two ends. CDR3 loop: CSAPGDTGELFF. The CDR3 nucleotides read TGCAGTGCTCCAGGGGACACCGGGGAGCTGTTTTTT.